The subject of this entry is one T cell receptor beta chain. The data are from a study of control samples from healthy donors and cancer patients. Measured with immunoSEQ multiplex PCR; TCRdb has only the in-frame clones, and not every one. The table has about 3,000 clones, around 94% seen once. Per the germline V gene, CDR1 is WNHNN and CDR2 is SYGVQD (reference sequence). The CDR3 spans 13 residues. The germline V and J ends were trimmed by 2 bases and 5 bases, with 8 bases remaining between them. The sequencing sample was made of PBMCs. This chain uses TRBV10-1 with TRBJ2-3; D not resolved. The clonotype comes from a man in his sixties or seventies with lung cancer. Here the CDR3 reads CASSEILGDTQYF. The CDR3, as DNA: TGCGCCAGCAGTGAGATCCTGGGAGATACGCAGTATTTT.